These T cell receptor beta chains were read from a single sample in a study of blood T cell repertoires in COVID-19. The method was immunoSEQ multiplex PCR; TCRdb's version includes in-frame clones alone and lacks a portion of them. The sample lists about 50,000 clones, 86% occurring once. Sequenced input: peripheral blood. The receptor source for this set is a man in his sixties with active or convalescent COVID-19. The CDR3 runs from the conserved cysteine through the conserved F or W. The order of the fields is clone size, V gene, CDR3 length, J gene, D gene, CDR3 protein, CDR3 DNA. The D gene is left open where the match is weak. Clone size is given for some rows only: seen once, a few or many times, or a class if the clone is expanded.

clone size: NA
V gene: TRBV14
CDR3 length: 15
J gene: TRBJ1-4
D gene: TRBD1
CDR3 protein: CASSLSRDRKEKLFF
CDR3 DNA: TGTGCCAGCAGCCTTTCCCGGGACAGGAAGGAAAAACTGTTTTTT

clone size: NA
V gene: TRBV5-1
CDR3 length: 16
J gene: TRBJ2-5
D gene: TRBD2
CDR3 protein: CASSLVGSGGQETQYF
CDR3 DNA: TGCGCCAGCAGCTTGGTCGGTAGCGGGGGGCAAGAGACCCAGTACTTC

clone size: NA
V gene: TRBV11-2
CDR3 length: 13
J gene: TRBJ2-4
D gene: NA
CDR3 protein: CASSLGLLNIQYF
CDR3 DNA: TGTGCCAGCAGCTTGGGACTTTTAAACATTCAGTACTTC

clone size: NA
V gene: TRBV30
CDR3 length: 13
J gene: TRBJ1-2
D gene: NA
CDR3 protein: CAWDPGVRRGYTF
CDR3 DNA: TGTGCCTGGGATCCAGGGGTACGCCGTGGCTACACCTTC

clone size: NA
V gene: TRBV5-1
CDR3 length: 17
J gene: TRBJ1-4
D gene: NA
CDR3 protein: CASSLDPNSLTNEKLFF
CDR3 DNA: TGCGCCAGCAGCTTGGACCCGAACTCGCTCACTAATGAAAAACTGTTTTTT

clone size: few
V gene: TRBV15
CDR3 length: 13
J gene: TRBJ1-1
D gene: TRBD1
CDR3 protein: CATKQGMNTEAFF
CDR3 DNA: TGTGCCACCAAACAGGGGATGAACACTGAAGCTTTCTTT

clone size: NA
V gene: TRBV7-8
CDR3 length: 14
J gene: TRBJ1-1
D gene: NA
CDR3 protein: CASSFGQMNTEAFF
CDR3 DNA: TGTGCCAGCAGCTTCGGACAGATGAACACTGAAGCTTTCTTT

clone size: NA
V gene: TRBV3-1/TRBV3-2
CDR3 length: 14
J gene: TRBJ2-1
D gene: TRBD1
CDR3 protein: CASSRGGFYNEQFF
CDR3 DNA: TGTGCCAGCAGCAGAGGGGGCTTCTACAATGAGCAGTTCTTC

clone size: NA
V gene: TRBV7-8
CDR3 length: 16
J gene: TRBJ1-4
D gene: NA
CDR3 protein: CASSLADSHANEKLFF
CDR3 DNA: TGTGCCAGCAGCTTAGCTGACTCTCACGCAAATGAAAAACTGTTTTTT

clone size: once
V gene: TRBV18
CDR3 length: 14
J gene: TRBJ2-5
D gene: TRBD2
CDR3 protein: CASSPLAGEETQYF
CDR3 DNA: TGTGCCAGCTCACCCCTAGCGGGGGAAGAGACCCAGTACTTC

clone size: NA
V gene: TRBV7-8
CDR3 length: 14
J gene: TRBJ2-5
D gene: TRBD1
CDR3 protein: CASRSGTAQETQYF
CDR3 DNA: TGTGCCAGCAGATCTGGGACAGCCCAAGAGACCCAGTACTTC